This passage covers 12 T cell receptor beta chains from one sample sequenced in a study of patients and donors after allogeneic stem cell transplantation. Each CDR3 protein is one row after TCRdb ran MiXCR on the RT-PCR reads. The profile shows hundreds of thousands of distinct CDR3 sequences, under 20% of them singletons. Sequenced: blood, either unsorted or a sorted T cell fraction (not recorded which). The receptors stem from a human donor who was either an allogeneic HSCT recipient or a stem cell or donor lymphocyte infusion donor (not recorded which). It is not recorded whose cells these are; they may come from a transplant donor.

This clonotype has at least ten counts. The CDR3 protein is CASSSGTGGEKLFF. The CDR3 region has the DNA TGTGCCAGCAGTTCCGGGACAGGGGGAGAAAAACTGTTTTTT. V is TRBV6-5 and J is TRBJ1-4; TRBD1 matches at 11 bases. Germline V gene lookup returns CDR1 MNHEY and CDR2 SVGAGI. The CDR3 runs 14 residues. The V gene end was trimmed by 4 bases and the J gene end by 8 bases; junction bases not matched to a gene: 3.

This clonotype has more than one count but fewer than ten. The J gene is TRBJ1-6, the V gene TRBV20-1; D unresolved. Per the germline V gene, CDR1 is DFQATT and CDR2 is SNEGSKA (reference sequence). The CDR3 runs 15 residues. V dropped 2 bases and J dropped 0 bases, with 8 bases sitting between them. The CDR3 spells CSARSDSSYNSPLHF. Written as DNA, the CDR3 is TGCAGTGCTAGATCGGATAGCTCCTATAATTCACCCCTCCACTTT.

This clonotype has just a few counts. One base away lies a much larger clone, so this may be a sequencing read error. The chain carries TRBV6-5 and TRBJ1-1, with D possibly TRBD1 on 5 matching bases. CDR1 MNHEY and CDR2 SVGAGI come from the germline V gene. Trimming took off 2 bases at V and 1 base at J, with 5 bases between the two ends. There are 13 residues in the CDR3. The DNA of the CDR3 is TGTGCCAGCAGTTACGGGGGGAACACTGAAGCTTTCTTT. This codes for CASSYGGNTEAFF.

This clonotype has a count of ten or more. The chain links TRBV6-1 to TRBJ1-6, with TRBD1 identical over 8 bases. The CDR3 extends over 15 amino acids. Germline CDR1 is MNHNS and CDR2 is SASEGT. J was trimmed by 6 bases and V by 5 bases; bases with no gene match: 6. The CDR3 loop is CASSPRTGFNSPLHF. For the CDR3, the DNA is TGTGCCAGCAGTCCCCGGACAGGGTTTAATTCACCCCTCCACTTT.

This clonotype occurred many times. V gene TRBV5-1 combines with J gene TRBJ2-1, with TRBD1 matching over 7 bases. V trimming: 2 bases; J trimming: 1 base; junction bases outside the gene matches: 6. The CDR3 length is 16 residues. In germline, CDR1 is SGHRS, CDR2 YFSETQ. In DNA, the CDR3 is TGCGCCAGCAGCTTTTACAGGGGCGAATCCTACAATGAGCAGTTCTTC. This sequence encodes CASSFYRGESYNEQFF.

The rearrangement joins TRBV5-1 to TRBJ2-5, with D perhaps assigned TRBD1 or TRBD2 (5 bases each). CDR3 length: 19 amino acids. Germline CDR1 SGHRS, CDR2 YFSETQ. V lost 1 base and J 5 bases, leaving 27 bases between the germline ends. DNA for the CDR3: TGCGCCAGCAGCTTGACTCCAAAAGGGACGACGTCGGCAGGGGAGACCCAGTACTTC. The encoded protein is CASSLTPKGTTSAGETQYF.

This clonotype showed up just once. The CDR3 is CASSLARQNTEAFF. Written as DNA, the CDR3 is TGTGCCAGCAGTTTAGCGCGGCAAAACACTGAAGCTTTCTTT. This rearrangement joins TRBV12-3 or TRBV12-4 to TRBJ1-1; no firm D call. Deletions cut 0 bases from V and 2 bases from J, with 7 bases between. The CDR3 extends over 14 amino acids.

This clonotype was seen a few times. The gene calls are TRBV7-9 and TRBJ2-1; tentatively, D is TRBD2 (5 bases). The V and J ends lost 5 bases and 0 bases respectively, with 17 bases between them. CDR1 and CDR2 from the germline V gene are SEHNR and FQNEAQ (reference sequence). This CDR3 spans 17 amino acids. The CDR3 nucleotides are TGTGCCAGCAGCCCACCCATGCTAAGCGGCTCCTACAATGAGCAGTTCTTC. Translation: CASSPPMLSGSYNEQFF.

Only a few counts were recorded for this clonotype. The rearrangement joins TRBV28 to TRBJ1-1; 8 nucleotides align to TRBD1. The CDR3 runs to 13 residues. The trim removed 8 bases at V and 4 bases at J, leaving 6 bases unmatched. Germline loops: CDR1 MDHEN, CDR2 SYDVKM. As DNA, the CDR3 is TGTGCCAGCGTACGCCAGGGGGCCACTGAAGCTTTCTTT. It translates to CASVRQGATEAFF. Full variable domain (remainder filled in from reference TRBV28 and TRBJ1-1): DVKVTQSSRYLVKRTGEKVFLECVQDMDHENMFWYRQDPGLGLRLIYFSYDVKMKEKGDIPEGYSVSREKKERFSLILESASTNQTSMYLCASVRQGATEAFFGQGTRLTVV.

This clonotype was counted a single time. The chain combines TRBV29-1 with TRBJ2-3, with 7 nucleotides matching TRBD1. J was trimmed by 2 bases and V by 4 bases; bases with no gene match: 3. Germline lookup yields CDR1 SQVTM and CDR2 ANQGSEA. The CDR3 extends over 13 amino acids. Written as DNA, the CDR3 is TGCAGCGTTGGGGGACAGCACACAGATACGCAGTATTTT. Translated, it gives CSVGGQHTDTQYF.

This clonotype was found many times. The gene calls are TRBV29-1 and TRBJ1-1, with no clear D. There are 11 residues in the CDR3. V lost 2 bases to trimming and J lost 1 base, with 2 bases between them. Germline V lookup: CDR1 SQVTM, CDR2 ANQGSEA. DNA of the CDR3: TGCAGCGTTGAAAGGAACACTGAAGCTTTCTTT. Its protein is CSVERNTEAFF.

The gene calls are TRBV6-2 or TRBV6-3 and TRBJ2-2; a possible D gene is TRBD2 (6 bases). Trimming left V 6 bases short and J 2 bases short, with 22 bases between. CDR3 size: 18 residues. Germline values: CDR1 MNHEY, CDR2 SVGEGT. Here the CDR3 DNA reads TGTGCCAGCAGCCCTCTATTTAGCGGTCCGCCAAACACCGGGGAGCTGTTTTTT. Its translation is CASSPLFSGPPNTGELFF.